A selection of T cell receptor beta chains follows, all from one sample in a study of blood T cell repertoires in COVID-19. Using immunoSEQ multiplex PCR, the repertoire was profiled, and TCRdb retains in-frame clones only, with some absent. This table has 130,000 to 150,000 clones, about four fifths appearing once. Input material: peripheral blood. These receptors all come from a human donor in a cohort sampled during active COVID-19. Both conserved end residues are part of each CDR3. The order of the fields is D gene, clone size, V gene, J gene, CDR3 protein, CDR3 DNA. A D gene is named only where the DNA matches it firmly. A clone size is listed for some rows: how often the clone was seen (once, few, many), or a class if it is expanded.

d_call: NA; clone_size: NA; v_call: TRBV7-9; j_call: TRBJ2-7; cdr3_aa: CASSLVGRVLISYEQYF; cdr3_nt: TGTGCCAGCAGCTTAGTTGGCAGGGTCCTAATTTCGTACGAGCAGTACTTC
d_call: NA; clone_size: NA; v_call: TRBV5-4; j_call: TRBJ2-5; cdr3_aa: CASSFSLEETQYF; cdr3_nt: TGTGCCAGCAGCTTCTCACTTGAAGAGACCCAGTACTTC
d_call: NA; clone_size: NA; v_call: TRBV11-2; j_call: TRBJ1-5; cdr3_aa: CASSPAGSNQPQHF; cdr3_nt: TGTGCCAGCAGCCCAGCGGGTAGCAATCAGCCCCAGCATTTT
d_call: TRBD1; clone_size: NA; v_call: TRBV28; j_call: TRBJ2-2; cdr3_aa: CASSPRSDRRTGELFF; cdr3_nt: TGTGCCAGCAGCCCCAGGTCGGACAGGCGGACCGGGGAGCTGTTTTTT
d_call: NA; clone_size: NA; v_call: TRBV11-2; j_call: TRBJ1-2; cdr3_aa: CASSLGVLSGYTF; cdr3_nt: TGTGCCAGCAGCTTGGGAGTTCTGAGTGGCTACACCTTC
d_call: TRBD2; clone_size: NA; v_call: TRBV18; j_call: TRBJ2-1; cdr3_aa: CASSLLAGTTYNEQFF; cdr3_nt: TGTGCCAGCTCACTATTAGCGGGAACCACCTACAATGAGCAGTTCTTC
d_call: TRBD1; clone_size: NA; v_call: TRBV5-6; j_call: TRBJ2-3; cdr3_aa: CASSLAAVGGTGYADTQYF; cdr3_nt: TGTGCCAGCAGCTTGGCAGCTGTTGGGGGGACAGGTTATGCAGATACGCAGTATTTT
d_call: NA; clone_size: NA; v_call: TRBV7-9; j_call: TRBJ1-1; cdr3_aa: CASSLAGSASEAFF; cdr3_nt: TGTGCCAGCAGCTTAGCGGGCAGTGCATCGGAAGCTTTCTTT
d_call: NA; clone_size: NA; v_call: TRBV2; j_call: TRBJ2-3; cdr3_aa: CASSIRADTQYF; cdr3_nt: TGTGCCAGCAGTATCAGGGCAGATACGCAGTATTTT
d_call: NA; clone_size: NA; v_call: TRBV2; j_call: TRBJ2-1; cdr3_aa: CASSSGGSYNEQFF; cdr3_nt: TGTGCCAGCAGTAGTGGAGGGTCCTACAATGAGCAGTTCTTC
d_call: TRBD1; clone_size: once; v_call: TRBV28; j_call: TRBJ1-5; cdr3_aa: CASRLTGGGGNQPQHF; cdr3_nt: TGTGCCAGCAGGCTAACAGGGGGCGGGGGCAATCAGCCCCAGCATTTT
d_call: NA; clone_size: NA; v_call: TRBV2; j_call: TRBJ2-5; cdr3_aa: CASSVQGRKETQYF; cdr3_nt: TGTGCCAGCAGTGTTCAGGGAAGGAAGGAGACCCAGTACTTC
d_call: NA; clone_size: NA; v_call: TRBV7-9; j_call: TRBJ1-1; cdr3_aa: CASSPEAGRLPFF; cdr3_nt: TGTGCCAGCAGCCCAGAGGCGGGACGGCTGCCTTTCTTT
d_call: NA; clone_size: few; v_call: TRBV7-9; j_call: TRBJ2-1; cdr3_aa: CASSLTENNEQFF; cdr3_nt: TGTGCCAGCAGCCTGACAGAAAACAATGAGCAGTTCTTC
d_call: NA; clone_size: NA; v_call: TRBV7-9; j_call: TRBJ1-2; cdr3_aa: CASSPVPTYGYTF; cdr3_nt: TGTGCCAGCAGCCCCGTCCCTACCTATGGCTACACCTTC
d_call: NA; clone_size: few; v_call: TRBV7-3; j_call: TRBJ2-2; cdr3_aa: CASKLAGSGELFF; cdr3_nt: TGTGCCAGCAAACTAGCTGGGTCCGGGGAGCTGTTTTTT
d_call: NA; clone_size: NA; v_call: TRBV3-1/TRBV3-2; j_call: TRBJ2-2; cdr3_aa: CASSPFFGQSSTGELFF; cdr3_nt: TGTGCCAGCAGCCCGTTTTTCGGACAGAGTTCCACCGGGGAGCTGTTTTTT
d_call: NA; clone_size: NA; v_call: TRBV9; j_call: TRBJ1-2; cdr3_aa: CASSVGDGGYGYTF; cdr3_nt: TGTGCCAGCAGCGTAGGTGACGGAGGTTATGGCTACACCTTC
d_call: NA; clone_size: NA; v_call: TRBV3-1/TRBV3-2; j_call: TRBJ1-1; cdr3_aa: CASSQDGGGYTEAFF; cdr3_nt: TGTGCCAGCAGCCAAGATGGGGGAGGGTACACTGAAGCTTTCTTT
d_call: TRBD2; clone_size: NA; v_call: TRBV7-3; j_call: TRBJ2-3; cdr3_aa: CASSAGGTSGRDTQYF; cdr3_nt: TGTGCCAGCAGCGCAGGGGGGACTAGCGGGAGGGATACGCAGTATTTT
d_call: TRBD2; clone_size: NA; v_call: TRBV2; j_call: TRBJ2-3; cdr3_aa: CASGSRFPGLAGPGDTQYF; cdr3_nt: TGTGCCAGCGGTTCGCGGTTCCCAGGACTAGCGGGCCCGGGAGATACGCAGTATTTT
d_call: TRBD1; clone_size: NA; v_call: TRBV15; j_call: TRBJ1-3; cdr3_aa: CATSRGGQGYSGNTIYF; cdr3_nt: TGTGCCACCAGCAGAGGAGGACAGGGCTACTCTGGAAACACCATATATTTT
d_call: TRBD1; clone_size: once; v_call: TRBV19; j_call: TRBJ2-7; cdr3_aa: CASSATGTDHYEQYF; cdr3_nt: TGTGCCAGTAGTGCTACCGGGACAGACCATTACGAGCAGTACTTC
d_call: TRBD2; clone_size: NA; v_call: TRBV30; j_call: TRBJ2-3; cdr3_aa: CAWSSAGGGTDTQYF; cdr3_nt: TGTGCCTGGTCATCAGCGGGGGGGGGCACAGATACGCAGTATTTT
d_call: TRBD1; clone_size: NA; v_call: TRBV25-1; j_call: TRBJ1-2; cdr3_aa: CASSVSAFPGQGGGYTF; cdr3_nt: TGTGCCAGCAGTGTATCCGCTTTCCCCGGACAGGGAGGTGGCTACACCTTC
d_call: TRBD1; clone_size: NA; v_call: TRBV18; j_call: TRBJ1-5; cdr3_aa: CASSPSTGLNQPQHF; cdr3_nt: TGTGCCAGCTCACCCTCGACAGGGCTCAATCAGCCCCAGCATTTT
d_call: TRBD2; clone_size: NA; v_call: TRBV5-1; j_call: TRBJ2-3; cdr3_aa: CASRAGGGTDTQYF; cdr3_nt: TGCGCCAGCAGGGCGGGAGGGGGAACAGATACGCAGTATTTT
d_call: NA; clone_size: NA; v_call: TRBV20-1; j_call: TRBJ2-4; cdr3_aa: CSAEFRGIQYF; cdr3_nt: TGCAGTGCTGAGTTTCGGGGCATTCAGTACTTC
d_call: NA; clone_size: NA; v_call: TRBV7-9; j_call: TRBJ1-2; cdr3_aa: CASSFQDGGYGYTF; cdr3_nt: TGTGCCAGCAGCTTCCAGGACGGAGGCTATGGCTACACCTTC
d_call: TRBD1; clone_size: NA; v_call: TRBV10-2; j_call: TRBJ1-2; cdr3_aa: CASSERGRRDYGYTF; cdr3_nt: TGCGCCAGCAGTGAGAGGGGGCGAAGGGACTATGGCTACACCTTC
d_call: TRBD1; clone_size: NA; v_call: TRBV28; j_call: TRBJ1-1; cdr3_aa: CASSLLAGGTEAFF; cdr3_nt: TGTGCCAGCAGTTTATTGGCAGGGGGTACTGAAGCTTTCTTT
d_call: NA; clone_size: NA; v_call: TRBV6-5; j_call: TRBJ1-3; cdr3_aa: CASSSPQEAGNTIYF; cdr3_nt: TGTGCCAGCAGTAGTCCCCAGGAAGCTGGAAACACCATATATTTT
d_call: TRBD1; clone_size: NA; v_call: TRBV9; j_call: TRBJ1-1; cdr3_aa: CASTAGTDNTEAFF; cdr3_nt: TGTGCCAGCACCGCCGGGACAGATAACACTGAAGCTTTCTTT
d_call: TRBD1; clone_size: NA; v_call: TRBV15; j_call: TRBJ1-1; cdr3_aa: CATTMTGIMNTEAFF; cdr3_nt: TGTGCCACCACGATGACAGGGATCATGAACACTGAAGCTTTCTTT
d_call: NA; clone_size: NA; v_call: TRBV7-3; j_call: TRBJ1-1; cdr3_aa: CASSLKSGDGVTEAFF; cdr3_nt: TGTGCCAGCAGCTTAAAATCCGGGGATGGGGTCACTGAAGCTTTCTTT
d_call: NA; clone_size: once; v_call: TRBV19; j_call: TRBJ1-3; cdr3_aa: CASSMPLRSSSGNTIYF; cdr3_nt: TGTGCCAGTAGTATGCCCCTTCGGTCGAGCTCTGGAAACACCATATATTTT
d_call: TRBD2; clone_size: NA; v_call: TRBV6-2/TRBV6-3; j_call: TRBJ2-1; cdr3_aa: CASSLLLAARSVPEQFF; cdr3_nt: TGTGCCAGCAGTCTCCTCCTAGCGGCACGGAGTGTTCCTGAGCAGTTCTTC
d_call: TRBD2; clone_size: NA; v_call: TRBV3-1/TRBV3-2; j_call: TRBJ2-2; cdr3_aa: CASSPGGATGELFF; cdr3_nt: TGTGCCAGCAGCCCCGGGGGGGCAACCGGGGAGCTGTTTTTT
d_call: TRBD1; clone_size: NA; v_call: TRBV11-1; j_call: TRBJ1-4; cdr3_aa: CASSHGQVNEKLFF; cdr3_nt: TGTGCCAGCAGCCACGGACAGGTTAATGAAAAACTGTTTTTT
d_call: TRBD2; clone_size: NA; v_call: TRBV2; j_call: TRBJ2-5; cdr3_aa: CASSVRGGGRQETQYF; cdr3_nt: TGTGCCAGCAGTGTCCGGGGCGGGGGTCGGCAAGAGACCCAGTACTTC
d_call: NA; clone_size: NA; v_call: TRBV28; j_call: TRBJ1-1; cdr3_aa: CASSFQDLTEAFF; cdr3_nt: TGTGCCAGCAGTTTTCAAGACTTGACTGAAGCTTTCTTT
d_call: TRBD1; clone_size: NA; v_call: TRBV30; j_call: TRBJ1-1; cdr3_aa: CAWTRTGDTEAFF; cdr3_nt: TGTGCCTGGACTCGGACAGGGGACACTGAAGCTTTCTTT
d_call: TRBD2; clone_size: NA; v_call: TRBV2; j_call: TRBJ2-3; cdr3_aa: CASSEAVGGRPLRRDTQYF; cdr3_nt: TGTGCCAGCAGTGAAGCGGTTGGCGGGAGGCCCCTTAGGAGAGATACGCAGTATTTT